This paragraph reports one TCR beta chain. This record belongs to a study of control samples from healthy donors and cancer patients. Only in-frame clones appear in the TCRdb table, and some are missing; sequencing was by immunoSEQ multiplex PCR. The table lists over 100,000 clones, 90% of them singletons. CDR3 length: 16 residues. Germline loops: CDR1 MNHEY, CDR2 SMNVEV (reference sequence). Trimming removed 6 bases from V and 0 bases from J, with 15 bases in between. The TCR comes from a human donor in good health. The donor label of this sample is uncertain. The J gene is TRBJ2-4, the V gene TRBV27; perhaps TRBD2 as D (6 bases). Sequencing used blood. CDR3 amino acids: CASRRGPLVAKNIQYF. CDR3 DNA: TGTGCCAGCAGGCGGGGACCCCTCGTAGCCAAAAACATTCAGTACTTC.